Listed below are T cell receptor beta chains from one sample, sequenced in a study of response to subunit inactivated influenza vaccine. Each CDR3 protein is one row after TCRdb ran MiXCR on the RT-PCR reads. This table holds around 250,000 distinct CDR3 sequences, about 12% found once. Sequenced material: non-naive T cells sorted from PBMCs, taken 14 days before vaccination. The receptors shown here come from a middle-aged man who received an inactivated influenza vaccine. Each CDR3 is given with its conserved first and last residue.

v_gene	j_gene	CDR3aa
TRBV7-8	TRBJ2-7	CASSGSSGSYEQYF
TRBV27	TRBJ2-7	CASRSGGTVNEQYF
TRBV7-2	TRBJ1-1	CASIRDRMNTEAFF
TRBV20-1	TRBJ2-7	CSAGRAGASYEQYF
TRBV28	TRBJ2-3	CASSPYILTSTDTQYF
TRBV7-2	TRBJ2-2	CASSRSGLQNTGELFF
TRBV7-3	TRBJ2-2	CASSLAAGGSTGELFF
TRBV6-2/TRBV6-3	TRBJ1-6	CASSVMGQTSNSPLHF
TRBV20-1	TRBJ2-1	CSARSRSDRYNEQFF
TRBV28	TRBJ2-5	CASSSPNTFSGRAETQYF
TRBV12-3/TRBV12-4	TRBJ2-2	CASSLAGVITGELFF
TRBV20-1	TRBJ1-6	CSAREQGAVYNSPLHF
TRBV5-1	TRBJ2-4	CASSLEGPKNIQYF
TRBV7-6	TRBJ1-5	CASSAGLSNQPQHF
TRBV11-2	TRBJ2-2	CASSLGGTDLAGELFF
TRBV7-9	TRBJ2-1	CASSLDVNEQFF
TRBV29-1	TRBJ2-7	CSVEKASFGVYEQYF
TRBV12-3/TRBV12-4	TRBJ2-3	CASSYQRGVVTDTQYF
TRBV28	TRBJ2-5	CASKVYGRAETQYF
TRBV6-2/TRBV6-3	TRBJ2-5	CASSYGTAPIQYF
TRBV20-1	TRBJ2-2	CSAPLLAGGELFF
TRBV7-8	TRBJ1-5	CASSLERAGNQPQHF
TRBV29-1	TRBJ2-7	CSAGTSGNTYEQYF
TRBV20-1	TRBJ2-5	CSARRETQYF
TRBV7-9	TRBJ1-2	CASSAGQGIGPNYGYTF
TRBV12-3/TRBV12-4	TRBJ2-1	CASSYQTGLSYNEQFF
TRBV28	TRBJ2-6	CASTLRGATGANVLTF
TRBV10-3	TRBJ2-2	CAISEGRTNTGELFF
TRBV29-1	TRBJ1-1	CSVAGTANTEAFF
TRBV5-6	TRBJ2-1	CASSLNRYNEQFF
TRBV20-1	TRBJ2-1	CSATLTSAFHTYNEQFF
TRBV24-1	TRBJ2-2	CATSAPREAGELFF
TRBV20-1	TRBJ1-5	CSARSGGGNQPQHF
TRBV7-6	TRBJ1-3	CASSLGGAGGTIYF
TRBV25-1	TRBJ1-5	CASSATGNQPQHF
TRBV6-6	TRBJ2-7	CASRSVYEQYF
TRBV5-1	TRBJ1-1	CASSLVTGPQGEAFF
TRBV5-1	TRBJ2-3	CASSSRLAGGPDTQYF
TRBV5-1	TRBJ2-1	CASSFRGGRDEQFF
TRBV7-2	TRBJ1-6	CASSLSGGVSPLHF
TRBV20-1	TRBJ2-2	CSAPGGVLSSEGLGLRDTGELFF
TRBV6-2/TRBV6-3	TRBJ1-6	CASSYPLMWPFGPPLHF